The clone carrying this TCR beta chain is a singleton in its sample. Its antigen is currently unknown. Antigen-specific CD4+ T cell clonotypes were called by their expansion after viral peptide-pool culture in ViraFEST. Subsequent to roughly 9 days of culture, CD4+ T cells were isolated. Vaccinated participants had no history of SARS-CoV-2 infection and tested negative for nucleocapsid antibodies. The CDR3 has 11 residues. Trimming stripped 6 bases from V and 8 bases from J, with 13 bases between. The germline CDR1 and CDR2 sequences are SQVTM and ANQGSEA. The data are from a study of vaccination effects on CD4 cells after COVID-19. Findings and caveats of the study: Sampling in the study covered few convalescent patients and included no early post-infection timepoints.

Repertoires were generated with immunoSEQ multiplex PCR, while TCRdb's copy carries only in-frame clones and drops some. The sample shows tens of thousands of clones, approximately 72% of them seen only once. V and J are TRBV29-1 and TRBJ1-2; weak D call: TRBD1 (6 bases). This material consisted of CD4+ T cells from PBMCs cultured with SARS-CoV-2 spike peptides, taken before COVID-19 vaccination. The receptor was derived from a human donor who received a COVID-19 vaccine. In DNA, the CDR3 is TGCAGCGTGTCCGTGGGGGGCGGCTACACCTTC. Translation gives CSVSVGGGYTF.